This TCR beta chain was found in a study of Ad26.COV2.S vaccination and SARS-CoV-2 variants. On the study more broadly: Ad26.COV2.S shots went into the muscle once or twice, 56 days apart.

For this clone: Its antigen remains unidentified.

Study observations and caveats: Whether participants received vaccine or placebo, their non-spike TCR breadth was similar. Breadth, reportedly substantial, characterized the spike-specific CD8+ and CD4+ T cell responses after vaccination. Measures of TCR breadth and depth may have fallen short of total T cell responses.

Using immunoSEQ multiplex PCR, the repertoire was profiled, and TCRdb retains in-frame clones only, with some absent. This table holds roughly 380,000 clones, roughly 87% found once. Specified treatment: 15 to 20 received Ad26.COV2.S at low or high dose, single or two shots; 5 received placebo; per-sample allocation not given. Vaccine and placebo recipients were sampled on day 63 after the first injection. The CDR3 runs to 15 residues. Germline V lookup: CDR1 SEHNR, CDR2 FQNEAQ (reference sequence). V gave up 5 bases and J gave up 2 bases, with 15 bases separating them. This chain connects TRBV7-9 to TRBJ1-1, with a weak D call TRBD1 (6 bases). The TCR was taken from a person between 18 and 59 years old who received the Ad26.COV2.S COVID-19 vaccine or a placebo. This specimen consisted of peripheral blood, obtained in a trial of Ad26.COV2.S vaccine versus placebo. As DNA, the CDR3 is TGTGCCAGCAGCCCCCATACAGGGAAAAACACTGAAGCTTTCTTT. This sequence encodes CASSPHTGKNTEAFF.